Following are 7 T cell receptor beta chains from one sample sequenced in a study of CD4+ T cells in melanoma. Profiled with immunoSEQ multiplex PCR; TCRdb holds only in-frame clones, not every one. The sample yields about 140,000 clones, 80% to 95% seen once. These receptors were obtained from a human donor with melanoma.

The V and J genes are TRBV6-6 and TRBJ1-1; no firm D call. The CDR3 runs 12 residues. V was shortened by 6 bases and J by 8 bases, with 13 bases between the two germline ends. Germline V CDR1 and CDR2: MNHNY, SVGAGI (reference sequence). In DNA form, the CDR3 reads TGTGCCAGCAGCAGAGGCAGGTTGGAAGCTTTCTTT. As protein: CASSRGRLEAFF.

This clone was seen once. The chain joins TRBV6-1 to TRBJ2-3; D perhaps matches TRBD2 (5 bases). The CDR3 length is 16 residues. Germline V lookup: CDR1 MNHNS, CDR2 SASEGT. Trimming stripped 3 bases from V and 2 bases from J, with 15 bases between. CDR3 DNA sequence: TGTGCCAGCAGTGACCCCGGACTCCTGACCACAGATACGCAGTATTTT. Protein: CASSDPGLLTTDTQYF.

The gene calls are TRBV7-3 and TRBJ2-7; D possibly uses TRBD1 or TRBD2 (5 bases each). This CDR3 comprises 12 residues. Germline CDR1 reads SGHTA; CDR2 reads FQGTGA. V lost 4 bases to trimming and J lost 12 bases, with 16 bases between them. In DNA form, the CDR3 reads TGTGCCAGCAGCTCCGATGGGACGTCCTTGTACTTC. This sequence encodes CASSSDGTSLYF.

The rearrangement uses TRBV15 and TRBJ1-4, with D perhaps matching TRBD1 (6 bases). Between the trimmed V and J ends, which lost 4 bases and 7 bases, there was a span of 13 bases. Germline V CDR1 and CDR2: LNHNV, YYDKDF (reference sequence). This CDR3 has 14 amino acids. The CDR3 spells CATSKGGGVEKLFF. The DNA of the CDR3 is TGTGCCACCAGCAAGGGGGGGGGCGTTGAAAAACTGTTTTTT.

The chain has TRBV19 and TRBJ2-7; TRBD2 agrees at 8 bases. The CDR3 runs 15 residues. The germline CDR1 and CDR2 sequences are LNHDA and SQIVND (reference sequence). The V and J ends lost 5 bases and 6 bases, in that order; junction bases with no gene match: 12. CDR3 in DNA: TGTGCCAGTAGTTCCAGCGGGGGAATATTCTCCGAGCAGTACTTC. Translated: CASSSSGGIFSEQYF.

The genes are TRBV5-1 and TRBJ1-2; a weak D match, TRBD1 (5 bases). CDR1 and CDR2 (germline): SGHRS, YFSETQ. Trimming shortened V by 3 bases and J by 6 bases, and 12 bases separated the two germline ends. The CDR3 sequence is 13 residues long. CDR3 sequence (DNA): TGCGCCAGCAGCTCCCAGGGCCCAGATGGCTACACCTTC. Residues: CASSSQGPDGYTF.

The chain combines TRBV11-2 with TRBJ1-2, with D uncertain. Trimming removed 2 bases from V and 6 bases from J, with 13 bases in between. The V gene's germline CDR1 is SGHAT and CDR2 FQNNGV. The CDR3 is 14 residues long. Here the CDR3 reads CASSLSPSGDGYTF. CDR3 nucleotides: TGTGCCAGCAGCTTAAGCCCATCGGGAGATGGCTACACCTTC.